Listed below are T cell receptor beta chains from one sample, sequenced in a study of CD8+ T cells in alopecia areata. Produced via immunoSEQ multiplex PCR; TCRdb's table is partial and in-frame only. There are roughly 150,000 clones in the sample; 55% to 65% occur only once, and approximately 4.8% lies in the top ten. The material sequenced was CD4+ T cells sorted from blood. The receptors were gathered from a human donor in good health. Both conserved end residues are part of each CDR3. The order of the fields is D gene, J gene, V gene, clone size, CDR3 protein, CDR3 DNA. D genes are given only for firm matches. Size tells how often a clone was seen (once, few, many) or the class of an expanded clone, and some rows leave it out.

D gene: -; J gene: TRBJ1-4; V gene: TRBV28; clone size: -; CDR3 protein: CASSPNREDEKLFF; CDR3 DNA: TGTGCCAGCAGTCCCAACAGGGAGGATGAAAAACTGTTTTTT
D gene: -; J gene: TRBJ2-3; V gene: TRBV29-1; clone size: -; CDR3 protein: CSVVQSTDTQYF; CDR3 DNA: TGCAGCGTTGTACAGAGCACAGATACGCAGTATTTT
D gene: -; J gene: TRBJ2-5; V gene: TRBV28; clone size: once; CDR3 protein: CASSELGTQYF; CDR3 DNA: TGTGCCAGCAGTGAGCTCGGGACCCAGTACTTC
D gene: TRBD1; J gene: TRBJ2-5; V gene: TRBV29-1; clone size: few; CDR3 protein: CSGAPGPGGTQYF; CDR3 DNA: TGCAGCGGTGCCCCCGGGCCAGGGGGGACCCAGTACTTC
D gene: -; J gene: TRBJ1-2; V gene: TRBV5-1; clone size: once; CDR3 protein: CASSKTADGYTF; CDR3 DNA: TGCGCCAGCAGCAAGACAGCCGATGGCTACACCTTC
D gene: -; J gene: TRBJ2-3; V gene: TRBV4-1; clone size: -; CDR3 protein: CASSQELDTQYF; CDR3 DNA: TGCGCCAGCAGCCAAGAGCTGGATACGCAGTATTTT
D gene: -; J gene: TRBJ2-3; V gene: TRBV5-6; clone size: few; CDR3 protein: CASSWKGPDTQYF; CDR3 DNA: TGTGCCAGCAGCTGGAAGGGGCCAGATACGCAGTATTTT
D gene: TRBD2; J gene: TRBJ2-7; V gene: TRBV30; clone size: -; CDR3 protein: CAWRRTSGYEQYF; CDR3 DNA: TGTGCCTGGAGGCGGACTAGCGGCTACGAGCAGTACTTC
D gene: TRBD1; J gene: TRBJ2-7; V gene: TRBV29-1; clone size: -; CDR3 protein: CSVATGGSYEQYF; CDR3 DNA: TGCAGCGTAGCGACAGGGGGATCCTACGAGCAGTACTTC
D gene: -; J gene: TRBJ1-5; V gene: TRBV28; clone size: -; CDR3 protein: CASSDDRTNQPQHF; CDR3 DNA: TGTGCCAGCAGTGATGACAGGACAAATCAGCCCCAGCATTTT
D gene: -; J gene: TRBJ1-2; V gene: TRBV7-9; clone size: -; CDR3 protein: CASSLAGSYGYTF; CDR3 DNA: TGTGCCAGCAGCTTAGCAGGGTCCTATGGCTACACCTTC
D gene: -; J gene: TRBJ2-7; V gene: TRBV29-1; clone size: -; CDR3 protein: CSVGFSRTYEQYF; CDR3 DNA: TGCAGCGTTGGGTTCAGCCGAACCTACGAGCAGTACTTC
D gene: TRBD2; J gene: TRBJ2-3; V gene: TRBV7-9; clone size: once; CDR3 protein: CASSPTSSFTDTQYF; CDR3 DNA: TGTGCCAGCAGCCCGACTAGCAGTTTCACAGATACGCAGTATTTT
D gene: TRBD2; J gene: TRBJ2-3; V gene: TRBV5-4; clone size: -; CDR3 protein: CASSLTKLAGESDTQYF; CDR3 DNA: TGTGCCAGCAGCCTAACGAAACTAGCGGGAGAGTCAGATACGCAGTATTTT
D gene: TRBD1; J gene: TRBJ1-4; V gene: TRBV29-1; clone size: few; CDR3 protein: CSARGVRGEKLFF; CDR3 DNA: TGCAGCGCCAGGGGGGTTCGTGGGGAAAAACTGTTTTTT
D gene: -; J gene: TRBJ2-6; V gene: TRBV4-2; clone size: -; CDR3 protein: CASSQDSSPGANVLTF; CDR3 DNA: TGTGCCAGCAGCCAAGACTCTAGTCCTGGGGCCAACGTCCTGACTTTC
D gene: -; J gene: TRBJ2-1; V gene: TRBV5-1; clone size: -; CDR3 protein: CASSGRAAGNEQFF; CDR3 DNA: TGCGCCAGCAGCGGCCGGGCCGCCGGCAATGAGCAGTTCTTC
D gene: TRBD1; J gene: TRBJ1-2; V gene: TRBV6-5; clone size: -; CDR3 protein: CASRPTGDYGYTF; CDR3 DNA: TGTGCCAGCAGACCCACAGGGGACTATGGCTACACCTTC
D gene: -; J gene: TRBJ2-7; V gene: TRBV10-3; clone size: -; CDR3 protein: CAISDSGRSYEQYF; CDR3 DNA: TGTGCCATCAGTGATTCCGGGAGATCCTACGAGCAGTACTTC
D gene: -; J gene: TRBJ2-1; V gene: TRBV5-6; clone size: -; CDR3 protein: CASSLDWRSLYNEQFF; CDR3 DNA: TGTGCCAGCAGCTTGGATTGGAGGTCTCTCTACAATGAGCAGTTCTTC
D gene: TRBD2; J gene: TRBJ2-7; V gene: TRBV2; clone size: -; CDR3 protein: CASSQLAGGNEQYF; CDR3 DNA: TGTGCCAGCAGCCAACTAGCGGGAGGTAACGAGCAGTACTTC
D gene: -; J gene: TRBJ2-1; V gene: TRBV25-1; clone size: -; CDR3 protein: CASSVRNNEQFF; CDR3 DNA: TGTGCCAGCAGTGTGAGGAACAATGAGCAGTTCTTC
D gene: TRBD1; J gene: TRBJ2-5; V gene: TRBV30; clone size: few; CDR3 protein: CAWRVGDSQYF; CDR3 DNA: TGTGCCTGGAGGGTGGGGGACAGTCAGTACTTC
D gene: TRBD1; J gene: TRBJ2-5; V gene: TRBV18; clone size: -; CDR3 protein: CASSPLGQTQETQYF; CDR3 DNA: TGTGCCAGCTCACCACTGGGACAGACCCAAGAGACCCAGTACTTC
D gene: TRBD2; J gene: TRBJ2-1; V gene: TRBV5-1; clone size: -; CDR3 protein: CASSPGGPNEQFF; CDR3 DNA: TGCGCCAGCAGCCCGGGGGGGCCCAATGAGCAGTTCTTC
D gene: -; J gene: TRBJ1-1; V gene: TRBV6-5; clone size: -; CDR3 protein: CASSYSRQAEAFF; CDR3 DNA: TGTGCCAGCAGTTACTCGAGACAGGCCGAAGCTTTCTTT
D gene: -; J gene: TRBJ1-5; V gene: TRBV6-5; clone size: -; CDR3 protein: CASGPRSSSNQPQHF; CDR3 DNA: TGTGCCAGTGGACCGCGCTCGTCCAGCAATCAGCCCCAGCATTTT
D gene: -; J gene: TRBJ2-3; V gene: TRBV6-5; clone size: -; CDR3 protein: CASLGQRSTDTQYF; CDR3 DNA: TGTGCCAGCCTCGGACAGAGAAGCACAGATACGCAGTATTTT
D gene: -; J gene: TRBJ2-7; V gene: TRBV29-1; clone size: few; CDR3 protein: CSVVMTYEQYF; CDR3 DNA: TGCAGCGTTGTCATGACCTACGAGCAGTACTTC
D gene: TRBD1; J gene: TRBJ2-2; V gene: TRBV29-1; clone size: -; CDR3 protein: CSVGQDRNTGELFF; CDR3 DNA: TGCAGCGTAGGACAGGACCGGAACACCGGGGAGCTGTTTTTT
D gene: -; J gene: TRBJ2-7; V gene: TRBV28; clone size: -; CDR3 protein: CASSQDSYEQYF; CDR3 DNA: TGTGCCAGCAGTCAAGACAGCTACGAGCAGTACTTC
D gene: TRBD1; J gene: TRBJ1-2; V gene: TRBV29-1; clone size: -; CDR3 protein: CSVTGGANYGYTF; CDR3 DNA: TGCAGCGTCACAGGGGGAGCTAACTATGGCTACACCTTC
D gene: TRBD1; J gene: TRBJ1-3; V gene: TRBV7-9; clone size: -; CDR3 protein: CASSGQGSGNTIYF; CDR3 DNA: TGTGCCAGCAGCGGACAGGGCTCTGGAAACACCATATATTTT
D gene: -; J gene: TRBJ2-1; V gene: TRBV7-2; clone size: few; CDR3 protein: CASSGQGWDEQFF; CDR3 DNA: TGTGCCAGCAGCGGTCAGGGCTGGGATGAGCAGTTCTTC
D gene: TRBD2; J gene: TRBJ2-5; V gene: TRBV2; clone size: -; CDR3 protein: CASSGGLADQETQYF; CDR3 DNA: TGTGCCAGCAGCGGAGGACTAGCGGACCAAGAGACCCAGTACTTC
D gene: -; J gene: TRBJ2-4; V gene: TRBV28; clone size: few; CDR3 protein: CASSGDAQVYIQYF; CDR3 DNA: TGTGCCAGCAGTGGTGACGCCCAGGTCTACATTCAGTACTTC
D gene: -; J gene: TRBJ2-7; V gene: TRBV6-6; clone size: once; CDR3 protein: CASRFNRGGGEQYF; CDR3 DNA: TGTGCCAGCAGATTCAACAGGGGAGGAGGCGAGCAGTACTTC
D gene: -; J gene: TRBJ1-1; V gene: TRBV6-1; clone size: few; CDR3 protein: CASTGVVGTEAFF; CDR3 DNA: TGTGCCAGCACGGGGGTGGTAGGCACTGAAGCTTTCTTT
D gene: -; J gene: TRBJ2-5; V gene: TRBV30; clone size: -; CDR3 protein: CAWSVSRAETQYF; CDR3 DNA: TGTGCCTGGAGTGTATCCAGGGCGGAGACCCAGTACTTC
D gene: -; J gene: TRBJ2-4; V gene: TRBV4-1; clone size: -; CDR3 protein: CASSQTRNIQYF; CDR3 DNA: TGCGCCAGCAGCCAGACCAGGAACATTCAGTACTTC
D gene: -; J gene: TRBJ1-5; V gene: TRBV7-9; clone size: few; CDR3 protein: CASSPYSNQPQHF; CDR3 DNA: TGTGCCAGCAGCCCATATAGCAATCAGCCCCAGCATTTT
D gene: -; J gene: TRBJ2-3; V gene: TRBV5-6; clone size: -; CDR3 protein: CASSFGRPTDTQYF; CDR3 DNA: TGTGCCAGCAGCTTCGGGCGGCCCACAGATACGCAGTATTTT
D gene: -; J gene: TRBJ2-2; V gene: TRBV5-1; clone size: -; CDR3 protein: CASTRTATGELFF; CDR3 DNA: TGCGCCAGCACCAGGACAGCCACCGGGGAGCTGTTTTTT
D gene: -; J gene: TRBJ2-1; V gene: TRBV9; clone size: -; CDR3 protein: CASSITPEVFDEQFF; CDR3 DNA: TGTGCCAGCAGCATTACCCCAGAGGTATTCGATGAGCAGTTCTTC
D gene: TRBD2; J gene: TRBJ2-2; V gene: TRBV6-5; clone size: few; CDR3 protein: CASSLAANTGELFF; CDR3 DNA: TGTGCCAGCAGCCTAGCGGCCAACACCGGGGAGCTGTTTTTT
D gene: -; J gene: TRBJ1-5; V gene: TRBV9; clone size: -; CDR3 protein: CASSVSGSNQPQHF; CDR3 DNA: TGTGCCAGCAGCGTATCAGGCAGCAATCAGCCCCAGCATTTT
D gene: TRBD2; J gene: TRBJ2-1; V gene: TRBV29-1; clone size: -; CDR3 protein: CSVRLAGVNEQFF; CDR3 DNA: TGCAGCGTTCGACTAGCGGGAGTAAATGAGCAGTTCTTC
D gene: TRBD2; J gene: TRBJ2-7; V gene: TRBV10-3; clone size: -; CDR3 protein: CAISESLAGDHEQYF; CDR3 DNA: TGTGCCATCAGTGAGTCCTTAGCGGGCGACCACGAGCAGTACTTC
D gene: -; J gene: TRBJ2-2; V gene: TRBV29-1; clone size: -; CDR3 protein: CSVTQGNTGELFF; CDR3 DNA: TGCAGCGTTACACAGGGGAACACCGGGGAGCTGTTTTTT
D gene: -; J gene: TRBJ1-5; V gene: TRBV19; clone size: few; CDR3 protein: CASSPWADNQPQHF; CDR3 DNA: TGTGCCAGTAGTCCTTGGGCAGATAATCAGCCCCAGCATTTT
D gene: TRBD1; J gene: TRBJ2-7; V gene: TRBV18; clone size: -; CDR3 protein: CASSPLSGQGKLEQYF; CDR3 DNA: TGTGCCAGCTCACCACTCTCGGGACAGGGGAAGCTCGAGCAGTACTTC